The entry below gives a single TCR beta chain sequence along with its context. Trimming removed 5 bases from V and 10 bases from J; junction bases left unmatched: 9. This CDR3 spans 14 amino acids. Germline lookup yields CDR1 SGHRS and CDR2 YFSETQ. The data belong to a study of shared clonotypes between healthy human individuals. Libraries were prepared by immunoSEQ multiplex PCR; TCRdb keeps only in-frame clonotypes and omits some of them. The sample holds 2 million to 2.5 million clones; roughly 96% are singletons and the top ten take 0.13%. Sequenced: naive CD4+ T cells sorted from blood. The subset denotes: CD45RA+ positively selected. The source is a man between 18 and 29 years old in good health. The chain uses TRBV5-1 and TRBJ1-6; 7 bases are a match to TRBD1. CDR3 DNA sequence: TGCGCCAGCAGACAAGGACAGGTCCAATCACCCCTCCACTTT. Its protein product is CASRQGQVQSPLHF.